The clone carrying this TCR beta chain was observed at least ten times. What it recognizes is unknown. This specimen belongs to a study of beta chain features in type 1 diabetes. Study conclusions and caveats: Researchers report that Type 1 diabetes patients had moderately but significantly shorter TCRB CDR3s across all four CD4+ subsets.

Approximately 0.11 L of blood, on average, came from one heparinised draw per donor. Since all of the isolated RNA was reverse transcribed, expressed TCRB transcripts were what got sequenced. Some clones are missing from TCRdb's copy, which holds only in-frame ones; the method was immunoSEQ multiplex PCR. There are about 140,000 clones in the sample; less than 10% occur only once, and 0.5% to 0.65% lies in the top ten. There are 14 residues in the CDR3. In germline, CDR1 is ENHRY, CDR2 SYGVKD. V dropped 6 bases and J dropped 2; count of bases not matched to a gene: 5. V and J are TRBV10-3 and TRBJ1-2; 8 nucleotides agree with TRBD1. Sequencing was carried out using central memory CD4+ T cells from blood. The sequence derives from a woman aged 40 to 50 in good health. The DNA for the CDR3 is TGTGCCATCAGATACGGACAGGGAAACTATGGCTACACCTTC. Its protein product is CAIRYGQGNYGYTF.